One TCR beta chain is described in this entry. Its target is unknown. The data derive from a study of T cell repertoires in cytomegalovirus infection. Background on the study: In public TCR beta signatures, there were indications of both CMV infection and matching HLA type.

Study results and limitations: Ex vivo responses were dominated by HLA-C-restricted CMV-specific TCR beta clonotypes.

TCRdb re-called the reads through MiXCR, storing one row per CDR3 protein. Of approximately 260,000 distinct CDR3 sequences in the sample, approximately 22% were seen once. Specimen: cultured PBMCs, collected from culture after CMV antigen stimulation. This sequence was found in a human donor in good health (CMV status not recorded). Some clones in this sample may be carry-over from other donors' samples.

The CDR3 DNA is TGTGCCAGCGGGACTAGCGAGACAGATACGCAGTATTTT. It translates to CASGTSETDTQYF. This sequence joins TRBV6-2 or TRBV6-3 and TRBJ2-3, with 10 positions matching TRBD2. The CDR3 is made up of 13 amino acids. The germline V gene has CDR1 MNHEY and CDR2 SVGEGT. V shed 8 bases and J 3 bases; nucleotides not matched to a gene: 2.